Many counts were recorded for the clone carrying this TCR beta chain. This sample was taken from a study of neurological immune-mediated disorders. Each CDR3 protein gets one entry after TCRdb re-called the 5' RACE reads with MiXCR. The sample holds fewer than 40,000 distinct CDR3 sequences, just over 4% seen once. Germline V gives CDR1 SEHNR, CDR2 FQNEAQ (reference sequence). Trimming removed 0 bases from V and 2 bases from J, with 10 bases in between. This CDR3 contains 15 residues. The clonotype originates from a woman aged 40-49 years in good health. The genes are TRBV7-9 and TRBJ2-5, with D unclear. The specimen sequenced was CD4+ T cells from blood. The CDR3 region has the DNA TGTGCCAGCAGCTTAGCGCATACAGTACAAGAGACCCAGTACTTC. It codes for CASSLAHTVQETQYF.